This T cell receptor beta chain was captured in a study of blood T cells in healthy people across ages. Trimming shortened V by 3 bases and J by 6 bases, and 15 bases separated the two germline ends. The CDR3 covers 13 residues. Per the germline V gene, CDR1 is DFQATT and CDR2 is SNEGSKA (reference sequence). Findings and caveats of the study: Nothing was known about donor CMV status, and this possibly confounded expanded clonotype changes. Estimates drawn from one million T cells were deemed to understate diversity.

No fewer than 7 million PBMCs went into each sample. A second roughly 7 to 11 cycle PCR used barcoded and J-beta primers. Every molecule of cDNA carried a tag from a template-switch adaptor with 12 random nucleotides. TCRdb independently ran MiXCR on the 5' RACE reads; one entry per CDR3 protein. The repertoire has hundreds of thousands of distinct CDR3 sequences, roughly 50% of them found once; the top ten carry roughly 30%. Concerning this clonotype itself: Its antigen is still unknown.

Sequencing used blood. The V and J genes are TRBV20-1 and TRBJ2-7; D is undetermined. The receptor was isolated from a woman in her fifties or sixties in good health. This CDR3 is CSARNPSFFEQYF. CDR3 DNA: TGCAGTGCTAGGAACCCGAGCTTTTTCGAGCAGTACTTC.